Listed below are T cell receptor beta chains from one sample, sequenced in a study of T cell repertoires in cytomegalovirus infection. TCRdb reprocessed the reads with MiXCR, giving one entry per CDR3 protein. In the table there are under 300,000 distinct CDR3 sequences, more than 9% of which are singletons. The sequencing sample was made of PBMCs. The receptors shown here come from a human donor in good health (CMV status not recorded). Some clones in this sample may be carry-over from other donors' samples. Each CDR3 is given with its conserved first and last residue. D genes are given only for firm matches. Expanded clones are given a class, and other clones once, few, many or no size at all.

size	J	V	D	DNA	CDR3
many	TRBJ1-2	TRBV5-6	NA	TGTGCCAGCAGCTTGACTATACAGAACTATGGCTACACCTTC	CASSLTIQNYGYTF
many	TRBJ2-2	TRBV30	NA	TGTGCCTGGAGTGGAGGAAGGACACACACCGGGGAGCTGTTTTTT	CAWSGGRTHTGELFF
NA	TRBJ1-5	TRBV2	NA	TGTGCCAGCAACCGACAGGGCAATCAGCCCCAGCATTTT	CASNRQGNQPQHF
many	TRBJ2-5	TRBV20-1	TRBD2	TGCAGTGCTAGCCCCCTGACTAGCATGGAGACCCAGTACTTC	CSASPLTSMETQYF
many	TRBJ1-1	TRBV28	TRBD1	TGTGCCAGCAGGGGGGGGACAGCGAACACTGAAGCTTTCTTT	CASRGGTANTEAFF
NA	TRBJ2-1	TRBV19	NA	TGTGCCAGTAGTAGGTTCTACAATGAGCAGTTCTTC	CASSRFYNEQFF
few	TRBJ1-5	TRBV20-1	NA	TGCAGTGGACAGTATAGCAATCAGCCCCAGCATTTT	CSGQYSNQPQHF
many	TRBJ1-1	TRBV2	NA	TGTGCCAGCAGGGAAGACAGGAACACTGAAGCTTTCTTT	CASREDRNTEAFF
many	TRBJ1-2	TRBV28	NA	TGTGCCAGCACCCTGAGGTTTGGTGGCTACACCTTC	CASTLRFGGYTF
many	TRBJ1-3	TRBV5-1	TRBD1	TGCGCCAGCAGCTCCCCCAGGGGGCCAAGAAACACCATATATTTT	CASSSPRGPRNTIYF
few	TRBJ2-2	TRBV6-2/TRBV6-3	TRBD1	TGTGCCAGCAGTTACCCCCGGGGACAGGGGACCGGGGAGCTGTTTTTT	CASSYPRGQGTGELFF
few	TRBJ2-1	TRBV19	NA	TGTGCCAGTAAAAGGGGGGGTGAAAGGGAAGGTAAAGATGAGCAGTTCTTC	CASKRGGEREGKDEQFF
many	TRBJ1-1	TRBV7-2	NA	TGTGCCAGCAGCTTAGGAACAGGGAGGACTGAAGCTTTCTTT	CASSLGTGRTEAFF
NA	TRBJ2-1	TRBV6-5	NA	TGTGCCACCCACCACAGGGTTCACAATGAGCAGTTCTTC	CATHHRVHNEQFF
NA	TRBJ2-1	TRBV6-2/TRBV6-3	TRBD1	TGTGCCAGCAGTTACTCTGGGACAGGCTACAATGAGCAGTTCTTC	CASSYSGTGYNEQFF
few	TRBJ2-3	TRBV11-2	TRBD2	TGTGCCAGCAGCTTTAGGGCTAGCGGGGGCGGTAGCACAGATACGCAGTATTTT	CASSFRASGGGSTDTQYF
few	TRBJ2-5	TRBV4-3	TRBD2	TGCGCCAGCAGCCAAGATTTGGCGGGGGGGAGTGAGACCCAGTACTTC	CASSQDLAGGSETQYF
many	TRBJ2-7	TRBV7-8	TRBD2	TGTGCCAGCAGCAATCGATTGACTAGCGGGGACGAGCAGTACTTC	CASSNRLTSGDEQYF
NA	TRBJ2-5	TRBV3-1	NA	TGTGCCAGCTCGTTGAGGAGGGGAGGTGGAGAGACCCAGTACTTC	CASSLRRGGGETQYF
NA	TRBJ1-2	TRBV28	TRBD1	TGTGCCAGCAGTTTATGGAGAACAGGGGGCCTTGGCTACACCTTC	CASSLWRTGGLGYTF
few	TRBJ1-6	TRBV11-2	TRBD1	TGTGCCAGCAGCCTCAGACAGGGAGGGGGTTCACCCCTCCACTTT	CASSLRQGGGSPLHF
many	TRBJ1-6	TRBV7-3	TRBD1	TGTGCCAGCAACAATGGTCCGGGACAGGACGAAAGCTCCTATAATTCACCCCTCCACTTT	CASNNGPGQDESSYNSPLHF
many	TRBJ2-7	TRBV11-3	TRBD2	TGTGCCAGCAGCTCGGGACTAGCGGGAGGGCACGAGCAGTACTTC	CASSSGLAGGHEQYF
many	TRBJ2-6	TRBV6-5	TRBD2	TGTGCCAGCCGACGACCGGGACTAGCGGGAGGTGGGGCCAACGTCCTGACTTTC	CASRRPGLAGGGANVLTF
few	TRBJ2-7	TRBV29-1	TRBD2	TGCAGCGCTTCGCTAGCGGGAGACGGCGAGCAGTACTTC	CSASLAGDGEQYF
many	TRBJ2-7	TRBV7-2	NA	TGTGCCAGCAGCTTTAGCAGGGTCATGGGGGAGCAGTACTTC	CASSFSRVMGEQYF
many	TRBJ2-5	TRBV28	TRBD2	TGTGCCAGCAGTTTAGCGGGAGGATATGAGACCCAGTACTTC	CASSLAGGYETQYF
many	TRBJ2-1	TRBV27	NA	TGTGCCAGCAGTTTCATCCGGGGCCCCTACAATGAGCAGTTCTTC	CASSFIRGPYNEQFF
few	TRBJ2-2	TRBV12-3/TRBV12-4	TRBD1	TGTGCCAGCAGAACCGACAGGGCCCCCAGGGGGGAGCTGTTTTTT	CASRTDRAPRGELFF
many	TRBJ2-2	TRBV7-3	NA	TGTGCCAGCAGCCCTTCGGGGGTGAACACCGGGGAGCTGTTTTTT	CASSPSGVNTGELFF
many	TRBJ1-6	TRBV7-8	NA	TGTGCCAGCAGCTTAGAGGCCAGGAGCTCCTATAATTCACCCCTCCACTTT	CASSLEARSSYNSPLHF
many	TRBJ2-1	TRBV7-9	TRBD2	TGTGCCAGCAGCCCAGAGGGTTCACTAGCGGGATACAAAAGCGTGCAGTTCTTC	CASSPEGSLAGYKSVQFF
many	TRBJ2-1	TRBV25-1	NA	TGTGCCAGCAGTGCGACTAGAGGAGCCGAGCAGTTCTTC	CASSATRGAEQFF
few	TRBJ1-1	TRBV6-5	NA	TGTGCCAGCAGTTACGAGGGGTCGTGGAACACTGAAGCTTTCTTT	CASSYEGSWNTEAFF
many	TRBJ2-2	TRBV6-2/TRBV6-3	NA	TGTGCCAGCAGTTACAACCGGGGGCGACTCACCGGGGAGCTGTTTTTT	CASSYNRGRLTGELFF
NA	TRBJ2-7	TRBV25-1	NA	TGTGCCAGCAGTCCCCCGGAGAACGAGCAGTACTTC	CASSPPENEQYF
many	TRBJ2-7	TRBV6-5	TRBD1	TGTGCCAGCAGTTACTCGGACAGGGGCTACGAGCAGTACTTC	CASSYSDRGYEQYF
NA	TRBJ2-7	TRBV7-9	NA	TGTGCCAGCAGCTTAGCGGCAGGGCGGTCCTACGAGCAGTACTTC	CASSLAAGRSYEQYF
many	TRBJ2-1	TRBV5-1	TRBD2	TGCGCCAGCAGCCCCACTAGCGGTTACAATGAGCAGTTCTTC	CASSPTSGYNEQFF
many	TRBJ2-1	TRBV28	TRBD1	TGTGCCAGCAGTTTATGGGACAGGGGGCTGGACAATGAGCAGTTCTTC	CASSLWDRGLDNEQFF
NA	TRBJ2-1	TRBV14	NA	TGTGCCAGCAGCAGGAGCTTGAGGACATCCAATGAGCAGTTCTTC	CASSRSLRTSNEQFF
few	TRBJ1-1	TRBV6-2/TRBV6-3	NA	TGTGCCAGCAGTTACTCGGGAGATAGGAGGACTGAAGCTTTCTTT	CASSYSGDRRTEAFF
many	TRBJ2-1	TRBV7-9	TRBD2	TGTGCCAGCACCCCCGAGCGGGGGAGCTCCTACAATGAGCAGTTCTTC	CASTPERGSSYNEQFF
many	TRBJ2-7	TRBV6-2/TRBV6-3	NA	TGTGCCAGCAGTTTTTCCGCCTACGAGCAGTACTTC	CASSFSAYEQYF
NA	TRBJ2-3	TRBV19	TRBD1	TGTGCCAGTAGTGACAGGGGTGGGACAGATACGCAGTATTTT	CASSDRGGTDTQYF
few	TRBJ2-5	TRBV29-1	TRBD2	TGCAGCGTCCTCATCGCGGGGGGAGGCCAGTACTTC	CSVLIAGGGQYF
few	TRBJ1-5	TRBV20-1	NA	TGCAGCGTGCTGACAGGTAGCAATCAGCCCCAGCATTTT	CSVLTGSNQPQHF
many	TRBJ1-1	TRBV27	TRBD1	TGTGCCAGCAGCTCCGGGACAGGGGTAAACACTGAAGCTTTCTTT	CASSSGTGVNTEAFF
few	TRBJ2-7	TRBV12-3/TRBV12-4	NA	TGTGCCAGCAGTTTGGGACTCCCCTACGAGCAGTACTTC	CASSLGLPYEQYF
many	TRBJ2-7	TRBV28	NA	TGTGCCAGCAAATGGGAGCAGTACTTC	CASKWEQYF
NA	TRBJ2-7	TRBV20-1	TRBD2	TGCAGTGCTAGAGAGAGCGGGAGGAACCACGAGCAGTACTTC	CSARESGRNHEQYF
NA	TRBJ1-4	TRBV19	NA	TGTGCCACCACCCTCCGGGGGTCTCCCCATGAAAAACTGTTTTTT	CATTLRGSPHEKLFF
many	TRBJ1-1	TRBV6-1	NA	TGTGCCAGCAGGCGCACGGACAGCTTGAACACTGAAGCTTTCTTT	CASRRTDSLNTEAFF
many	TRBJ2-3	TRBV7-2	TRBD1	TGTGCCAGCAGCTGGACCGGGACAGGGGGAATGGATACGCAGTATTTT	CASSWTGTGGMDTQYF
NA	TRBJ1-2	TRBV28	TRBD1	TGTGCCAGCAGTTATGGGCAACAGGGGTTGAACGGCTACACCTTC	CASSYGQQGLNGYTF